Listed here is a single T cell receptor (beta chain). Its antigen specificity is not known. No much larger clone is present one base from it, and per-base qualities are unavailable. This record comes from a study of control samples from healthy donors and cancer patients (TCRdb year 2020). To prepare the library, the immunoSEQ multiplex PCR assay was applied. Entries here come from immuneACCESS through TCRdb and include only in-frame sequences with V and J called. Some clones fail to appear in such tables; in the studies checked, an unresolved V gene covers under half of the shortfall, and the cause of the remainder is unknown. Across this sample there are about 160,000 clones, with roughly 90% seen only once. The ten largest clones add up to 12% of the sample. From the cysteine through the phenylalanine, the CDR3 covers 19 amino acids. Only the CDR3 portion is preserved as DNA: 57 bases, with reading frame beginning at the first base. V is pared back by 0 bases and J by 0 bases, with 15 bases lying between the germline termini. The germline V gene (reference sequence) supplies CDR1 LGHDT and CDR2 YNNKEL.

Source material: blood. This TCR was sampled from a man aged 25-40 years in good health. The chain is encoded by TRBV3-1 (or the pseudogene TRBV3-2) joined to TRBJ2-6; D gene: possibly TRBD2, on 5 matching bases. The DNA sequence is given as TGTGCCAGCAGCCAAGAGAGGGTATTAAGTTCCTCTGGGGCCAACGTCCTGACTTTC. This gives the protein CASSQERVLSSSGANVLTF.